This passage covers 20 T cell receptor beta chains from one sample sequenced in a study of blood T cells in healthy people across ages. A sample-barcoded 5' primer and a J-beta primer mix were used in a second PCR of about 7 to 12 cycles. TCRdb re-called the 5' RACE reads with MiXCR, one entry per CDR3 protein. The table shows about 1,600,000 distinct CDR3 sequences, with 42% occurring only once. The specimen sequenced was blood. These receptors came from a woman between 18 and 29 years old in good health.

This clonotype came up a few times. CDR3 residues: CAISEAGYNEQFF. In DNA, the CDR3 is TGTGCCATCAGTGAGGCTGGTTACAATGAGCAGTTCTTC. This rearrangement joins TRBV10-3 to TRBJ2-1; unclear D gene. The CDR3 sequence is 13 residues long. CDR1 ENHRY and CDR2 SYGVKD come from the germline V gene. Trimming took off 2 bases at V and 4 bases at J, with 6 bases between the two ends.

The chain joins TRBV10-1 to TRBJ2-7; D is ambiguous. The J call may be in error: the DNA end matches TRBJ2-4 better. Germline V gene lookup returns CDR1 WNHNN and CDR2 SYGVQD (reference sequence). The CDR3 covers 15 residues. The CDR3 DNA reads as TGCGCCAGCAGTGAAGGAAGGTCGGGCAAAAACATTCAGTACTTC. Its translation: CASSEGRSGKNIQYF.

About this clonotype itself: An end of the junction does not agree with germline; a read error may underlie this. J is TRBJ1-2 and V is TRBV7-9; D possibly corresponds to TRBD1 (5 bases). Germline V gives CDR1 SEHNR, CDR2 FQNEAQ (reference sequence). CDR3 length equals 15 residues. CDR3 sequence reads: CTSSSSTQGARGYTF. The CDR3 DNA is TGTACCAGCAGCTCAAGCACACAAGGGGCGCGTGGCTACACCTTC.

The chain is built from TRBV20-1 and TRBJ2-7, with D perhaps given as TRBD1 or TRBD2 (5 bases each). Trimming removed 0 bases at V and 0 bases at J, with 21 bases between. This CDR3 spans 18 amino acids. CDR1 and CDR2 from the germline V gene are DFQATT and SNEGSKA (reference sequence). The chain's CDR3 is CSARDTSAPGRRSYEQYF. As DNA, the CDR3 is TGCAGTGCTAGAGATACCTCTGCCCCGGGACGCCGCTCCTACGAGCAGTACTTC.

The chain has TRBV9 and TRBJ2-2; D is unclear. This CDR3 contains 13 residues. Deletions cut 4 bases from V and 3 bases from J, with 7 bases between. CDR1 SGDLS and CDR2 YYNGEE come from the germline V gene. Here the CDR3 DNA reads TGTGCCAGCAGCCCAACTGACACCGGGGAGCTGTTTTTT. The encoded protein is CASSPTDTGELFF.

This chain joins TRBV6-6 and TRBJ2-7, with no clear D. Trimming stripped 2 bases from V and 0 bases from J, with 14 bases between. There are 16 residues in the CDR3. Looked up from germline, CDR1 is MNHNY and CDR2 is SVGAGI (reference sequence). The CDR3 reads CASSYALFGNSYEQYF. The DNA of the CDR3 is TGTGCCAGCAGTTACGCATTGTTTGGGAACTCCTACGAGCAGTACTTC.

This clonotype was picked up one time. The V call is TRBV5-6, the J call TRBJ2-1; a possible D gene is TRBD1 (6 bases). V gave up 4 bases and J gave up 0 bases, with 14 bases separating them. CDR1 is SGHDT and CDR2 is YYEEEE in the germline V gene. This CDR3 contains 16 residues. The CDR3 DNA is TGTGCCAGCAGCCACAGGGCTATGAGCTCCTACAATGAGCAGTTCTTC. Translation: CASSHRAMSSYNEQFF. The variable domain in full, with the rest retrieved from reference TRBV5-6 and TRBJ2-1, is DAGVTQSPTHLIKTRGQQVTLRCSPKSGHDTVSWYQQALGQGPQFIFQYYEEEERQRGNFPDRFSGHQFPNYSSELNVNALLLGDSALYLCASSHRAMSSYNEQFFGPGTRLTVL.

The rearrangement links TRBV11-2 to TRBJ1-1; D uncertain. Trimming removed 5 bases at V and 8 bases at J, with 12 bases between. The CDR3 is made up of 12 amino acids. Germline V gene data show CDR1 as SGHAT and CDR2 as FQNNGV. CDR3 nucleotide sequence: TGTGCCAGCAGCCCCCGTTTGAGGGAAGCTTTCTTT. Amino acids: CASSPRLREAFF.

The rearrangement uses TRBV21-1 and TRBJ2-5; the D call TRBD2 from the table was never checked on the DNA. TRBV21-1 constitutes a pseudogene. The CDR3 extends over 18 amino acids. CDR3 in amino acids: CASSKDGEDLQVRETQYF. CDR3 coding DNA: TGTGCCAGCAGCAAAGACGGGGAGGACCTCCAAGTACGGGAGACCCAGTACTTC.

The DNA for the CDR3 is TGTGCCAGCAGCTCCCCCCAGCGGGAGACGGAGACCCAGTACTTC. Translating gives CASSSPQRETETQYF. The chain combines TRBV7-2 with TRBJ2-7, with 8 bases matching TRBD2. The assigned J gene may be wrong: the sequence end matches TRBJ2-5 better. The CDR3 has 15 residues. The germline V gene encodes CDR1 SGHTA and CDR2 FQGNSA.

The chain has TRBV29-1 and TRBJ1-1, with D tentatively TRBD1 (6 bases). The V gene lost 7 bases and the J gene lost 1 base, with 16 bases spanning the gap. Germline V gives CDR1 SQVTM, CDR2 ANQGSEA. The CDR3 consists of 14 residues. The CDR3 bases are TGCAGCGCCCTCCCCGGGACATCGAACACTGAAGCTTTCTTT. Translation gives CSALPGTSNTEAFF.

This sequence joins TRBV5-5 and TRBJ2-2, with 11 bases identical to TRBD1. The V gene's germline CDR1 is SGHKS and CDR2 YYEKEE (reference sequence). The CDR3 contains 15 residues. V shed 4 bases, J shed 6 bases, and the junction held 5 bases outside the gene matches. The CDR3 spells CASSAGQGVSGELFF. The CDR3 DNA reads as TGTGCCAGCAGCGCGGGACAGGGGGTATCCGGGGAGCTGTTTTTT.

This clonotype was detected a few times. CDR3 sequence (DNA): TGTGCCAGCAGCTCCCGGGCCCCTGAAAAACTGTTTTTT. Translation: CASSSRAPEKLFF. The genes are TRBV7-2 and TRBJ1-4; D uncertain. CDR3 length: 13 amino acids. V shed 4 bases and J shed 7 bases, with 10 bases lying between them. Looked up from germline, CDR1 is SGHTA and CDR2 is FQGNSA.

This clonotype has just a few counts. This rearrangement joins TRBV20-1 to TRBJ2-7; no definite D call. The CDR3 length is 11 residues. Trimming removed 6 bases from V and 4 bases from J, with 10 bases in between. Germline V CDR1 and CDR2: DFQATT, SNEGSKA (reference sequence). CDR3 sequence: CSAKGWYEQYF. CDR3 nucleotide sequence: TGCAGTGCGAAGGGCTGGTACGAGCAGTACTTC.

The rearrangement joins TRBV12-3 or TRBV12-4 to TRBJ1-4; the D gene is possibly TRBD1 (5 bases). Trimming cost V 4 bases and J 6 bases, with 18 bases left between them. The CDR3 extends over 16 amino acids. CDR3 DNA: TGTGCCAGCAGTTCCGGATTCGAGGGGCTTGATGAAAAACTGTTTTTT. It is translated as CASSSGFEGLDEKLFF.

The chain recombines TRBV12-3 or TRBV12-4 with TRBJ2-3, with 12 bases matching TRBD1. The CDR3 spans 18 residues. The V segment lost 2 bases and the J segment 5 bases; nucleotides outside the gene matches: 11. The CDR3 is CASSLYDRDRGHRDTQYF. The CDR3 DNA follows: TGTGCCAGCAGTTTATACGACCGGGACAGGGGGCATAGAGATACGCAGTATTTT.

This clonotype was found once. This chain joins TRBV18 and TRBJ1-4; D gene ambiguous. Trimming pared 2 bases from V and 5 bases from J, leaving 6 bases between. The V gene's germline CDR1 is KGHSH and CDR2 LQKENI. CDR3 size: 13 residues. DNA for the CDR3: TGTGCCAGCTCACCAACGGAGAATGAAAAACTGTTTTTT. It yields the protein CASSPTENEKLFF.

This clonotype was picked up a small number of times. The rearrangement uses TRBV18 and TRBJ1-2; 7 positions match TRBD1. The CDR3 spans 15 residues. V lost 3 bases to trimming and J lost 1 base; unmatched junction nucleotides: 5. Germline V CDR1 and CDR2: KGHSH, LQKENI. This CDR3 reads CASSPRQGDNYGYTF. As DNA, the CDR3 is TGTGCCAGCTCACCTCGACAGGGTGATAACTATGGCTACACCTTC.

This clonotype was recorded at least ten times. The chain has TRBV29-1 and TRBJ2-3; D is unclear. The CDR3 runs 15 residues. V dropped 1 base and J dropped 6 bases, with 17 bases sitting between them. In germline, CDR1 is SQVTM, CDR2 ANQGSEA. This CDR3 reads CSVEGAPLVGDTQYF. In DNA form, the CDR3 reads TGCAGCGTTGAAGGGGCCCCACTTGTGGGTGATACGCAGTATTTT.

The chain combines TRBV10-1 with TRBJ2-7, with 10 nucleotides matching TRBD2. The germline V gene encodes CDR1 WNHNN and CDR2 SYGVQD (reference sequence). This CDR3 has 14 amino acids. J was trimmed by 6 bases and V by 3 bases; bases with no gene match: 5. CDR3 residues: CASSDGTSVPEQYF. CDR3 coding DNA: TGCGCCAGCAGTGACGGGACTAGCGTTCCCGAGCAGTACTTC.